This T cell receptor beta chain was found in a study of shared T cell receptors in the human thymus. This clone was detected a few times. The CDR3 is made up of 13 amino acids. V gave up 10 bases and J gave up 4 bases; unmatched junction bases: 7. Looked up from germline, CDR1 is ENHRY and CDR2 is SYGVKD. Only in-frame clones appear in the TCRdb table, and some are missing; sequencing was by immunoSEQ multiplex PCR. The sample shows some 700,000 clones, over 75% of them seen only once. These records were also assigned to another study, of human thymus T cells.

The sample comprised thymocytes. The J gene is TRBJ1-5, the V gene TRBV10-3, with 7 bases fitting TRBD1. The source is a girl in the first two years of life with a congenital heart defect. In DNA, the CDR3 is TGTGCCACCAAGGGACAGATTAATCAGCCCCAGCATTTT. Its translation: CATKGQINQPQHF.